These 12 T cell receptor beta chains share one sample of origin, sequenced in a study of T-cell memory formation after mild COVID-19 (dated by TCRdb to the early 2020s). Library creation used 5' RACE. Data came from an Illumina NovaSeq 6000. Clones were called with MiXCR by TCRdb after fastp trimmed the public reads at Q25, and only in-frame beta chains were retained. Identical CDR3 protein sequences are pooled into one entry, listed with their most common genes and DNA. Counted in this sample were around 150,000 distinct CDR3 sequences; 11% of them appeared once. The ten largest clones capture approximately 3.4% of the sample. The specimen was PBMCs or a T cell subset sorted from them (not recorded which). Every receptor here comes from a man between 18 and 35 years old who had mild COVID-19 (a few samples of this study predate the infection). The sample titles of this study are shuffled in the database, so cell type and time point are left out; the donor was told from shared clones.

The chain employs TRBV20-1 and TRBJ1-1, with 7 bases that match TRBD1. Germline V gene data show CDR1 as DFQATT and CDR2 as SNEGSKA (reference sequence). Unmatched junction bases numbered 9, after V lost 3 bases and J lost 11 bases. The CDR3 runs to 12 residues. The CDR3 coding sequence is TGCAGTGCTAGTCTTCTGCAGGGGGAGGCTTTCTTT. It encodes CSASLLQGEAFF.

This clonotype has just a few counts. V is TRBV11-2 and J is TRBJ1-4, with unresolved D. V was cut by 1 base and J by 0 bases, with 9 bases left in between. The CDR3 is 16 residues long. Germline assignment: CDR1 SGHAT and CDR2 FQNNGV. Here the CDR3 reads CASSLVSAATNEKLFF. The CDR3, as DNA: TGTGCCAGCAGCTTAGTATCCGCTGCAACTAATGAAAAACTGTTTTTT.

CDR3 in DNA: TGTGCCAGCAGTTTCGGACAGGGGGGAATCTACGAGCAGTACGTC. This codes for CASSFGQGGIYEQYV. The chain couples TRBV6-2 or TRBV6-3 to TRBJ2-7; 10 bases fit TRBD1. V lost 4 bases and J lost 3; bases outside the gene matches: 6. The germline V gene encodes CDR1 MNHEY and CDR2 SVGEGT. CDR3 length: 15 residues.

The genes are TRBV5-1 and TRBJ2-3, with D maybe TRBD2 (6 bases). This CDR3 region has 13 residues. V lost 0 bases and J 10 bases, leaving 12 bases between the germline ends. CDR1 is SGHRS, CDR2 YFSETQ, per germline. CDR3 sequence (DNA): TGCGCCAGCAGCTTGGCCGGGGGAGAAGCGCAGTATTTT. Residues: CASSLAGGEAQYF.

This chain joins TRBV4-2 and TRBJ2-1; 8 nucleotides align to TRBD2. The CDR3 consists of 16 residues. The V gene's germline CDR1 is LGHNA and CDR2 YNFKEQ. V lost 3 bases to trimming and J lost 8 bases; unmatched junction nucleotides: 12. CDR3 in DNA: TGTGCCAGCAGCCAGTATAGCGCGGGGGGTAGCGATGAGCAGTTCTTC. Translation gives CASSQYSAGGSDEQFF.

The chain couples TRBV6-6 to TRBJ1-3, with D perhaps matching TRBD1 (5 bases). V lost 2 bases to trimming and J lost 4 bases, with 9 bases between them. CDR1 and CDR2 (germline): MNHNY, SVGAGI (reference sequence). This CDR3 comprises 14 residues. CDR3 in amino acids: CASSYGGVGNTIYF. The CDR3, as DNA: TGTGCCAGCAGTTACGGAGGGGTCGGAAACACCATATATTTT.

V gene TRBV10-1 combines with J gene TRBJ2-5, with D perhaps matching TRBD2 (6 bases). This CDR3 has 13 amino acids. V was trimmed by 0 bases and J by 6 bases, leaving 8 bases between them. Germline-derived CDR1 and CDR2 are WNHNN and SYGVQD (reference sequence). CDR3 sequence: CASSESGRKTQYF. DNA for the CDR3: TGCGCCAGCAGTGAGTCCGGGAGAAAGACCCAGTACTTC.

The chain carries TRBV6-5 and TRBJ2-3; D gene ambiguous. The ends were cut back, 4 bases at V and 3 bases at J, with 5 bases in the middle. CDR1 and CDR2 (germline): MNHEY, SVGAGI. The CDR3 is 12 amino acids. CDR3 sequence: CASSSWTDTQYF. CDR3 DNA: TGTGCCAGCAGTTCCTGGACAGATACGCAGTATTTT.

The chain uses TRBV7-8 and TRBJ2-1, with a possible D match to TRBD2 (6 bases). V lost 7 bases to trimming and J lost 9 bases, with 10 bases between them. Germline loops: CDR1 SGHVS, CDR2 FQNEAQ. The CDR3 is 11 residues long. The CDR3 is CASTYGSEQFF. CDR3 DNA: TGTGCCAGCACTTACGGGAGTGAGCAGTTCTTC.

The gene calls are TRBV12-3 or TRBV12-4 and TRBJ2-3, with 7 bases that match TRBD2. The CDR3 contains 13 residues. Unmatched junction bases numbered 10, after V lost 11 bases and J lost 5 bases. CDR3 sequence (DNA): TGTGCCTCCTCAGCGGGGCTATTAGATACGCAGTATTTT. Protein: CASSAGLLDTQYF.

About this clonotype: One end of the junction is discordant with germline, which a read error may explain. The V call is TRBV7-7, the J call TRBJ2-3, with D perhaps assigned TRBD1 or TRBD2 (5 bases each). From germline, CDR1 is SSHAT and CDR2 FNYEAQ (reference sequence). The CDR3 consists of 14 residues. CDR3 residues: CASSSIRDADTQYF. The CDR3, as DNA: TGTGCTAGCAGCTCAATTCGGGACGCAGATACGCAGTATTTT.

This clonotype has more than one count but fewer than ten. The J gene is TRBJ2-3, the V gene TRBV7-9; D unclear. CDR3 length: 15 amino acids. Looked up from germline, CDR1 is SEHNR and CDR2 is FQNEAQ (reference sequence). V lost 3 bases, J lost 0 bases, and 10 bases lay in between. Here the CDR3 reads CASSFRASSTDTQYF. DNA of the CDR3: TGTGCCAGCAGCTTTCGTGCATCCAGCACAGATACGCAGTATTTT.